This TCR beta chain was identified in a study of cytotoxic CD8 clonotypes in ibrutinib-treated CLL. Sequenced by immunoSEQ multiplex PCR; TCRdb stores in-frame clones only, minus some. Here the sample spans some 130,000 clones, 76% being singletons. Per the germline V gene, CDR1 is SGHKS and CDR2 is YYEKEE (reference sequence). The CDR3 runs to 16 residues. V shed 0 bases, J shed 10 bases, and the junction held 8 bases outside the gene matches. This material consisted of PBMCs, taken after 24 months of ibrutinib treatment. The receptor was derived from a human donor with chronic lymphocytic leukemia. The chain joins TRBV5-5 to TRBJ1-6; 9 bases agree with TRBD1. The CDR3 DNA reads TGTGCCAGCAGCTTGGGAGGGGGGACAGGGTGGTCACCCCTCCACTTT. Its protein is CASSLGGGTGWSPLHF.